This T cell receptor (beta chain) was sequenced during a study of cytomegalovirus exposure and HLA in healthy donors. Points from the study as a whole: Several top significant clusters appeared, in a later analysis, to be linked to common viral pathogens. A reported reduction in N-insertions relative to the 666-donor mean was seen in an Asian-associated ancestry cluster in a later analysis. Altogether, some 160 TCR beta chains were recorded as cytomegalovirus-associated.

The PCR contained 60 Vbeta and 13 Jbeta primers. Clones were read by immunoSEQ multiplex PCR, and TCRdb kept only the in-frame ones, dropping some. The repertoire holds 90,000 to 110,000 clones, with roughly 15% as singletons. Comments on this clone: The antigen is unknown.

The clonotype originates from a female donor in good health and CMV-seronegative. The sequenced sample was PBMCs.

The CDR3 nucleotides are TGTGCCAGCAGCCACACAGGGAGTCAGAACACCGGGGAGCTGTTTTTT. Protein: CASSHTGSQNTGELFF. The chain combines TRBV7-6 with TRBJ2-2, with a possible D match to TRBD1 (6 bases). Trimming cost V 5 bases and J 1 base, with 14 bases left between them. The CDR3 runs to 16 residues. Per germline, CDR1 SGHVS and CDR2 FNYEAQ.